The present TCR beta chain was sequenced within a study of shared clonotypes between healthy human individuals. In the naive CD8 group, cells lacked CD45RO and were positively selected for CCR7, so terminally differentiated effector memory CD45RA+ cells were left out. Data came from immunoSEQ multiplex PCR; TCRdb stores just in-frame clones and leaves some out. The sample consists of more than 2 million clones, just over 90% of them appearing once. Sequenced sample: naive CD8+ T cells from PBMCs. This TCR was sampled from a young man in good health. Some clones in this sample may be carry-over from other donors' samples.

CDR3: CASSLSLSVGTYEQYF. CDR3 nucleotide sequence: TGTGCCAGCAGCTTGTCGCTTTCGGTCGGAACCTACGAGCAGTACTTC. The rearrangement uses TRBV7-9 and TRBJ2-7; D unclear. Germline V gene sequence: CDR1 SEHNR, CDR2 FQNEAQ (reference sequence). The CDR3 loop spans 16 amino acids. Trimming left V 3 bases short and J 2 bases short, with 17 bases between.